This T cell receptor beta chain was retrieved from a study of cytomegalovirus exposure and HLA in healthy donors. Regarding the study as a whole: The later analysis indicated that the majority of CMV-associated TCR beta chains appeared HLA-restricted.

In the PCR, 60 Vbeta and 13 Jbeta primers were used. The assay was immunoSEQ multiplex PCR, and TCRdb's table has in-frame clones only and misses some. Among about 140,000 clones listed, more than 75% were seen once. A remark on this clone: The antigen is unknown.

Germline V CDR1 and CDR2: LNHNV, YYDKDF (reference sequence). V was trimmed by 0 bases and J by 3 bases, leaving 8 bases between them. The CDR3 length is 14 residues. The source is a female donor in good health and CMV-seronegative. Specimen: PBMCs. The genes are TRBV15 and TRBJ1-1; D is ambiguous. CDR3 protein: CATSREETYTEAFF. For the CDR3, the DNA is TGTGCCACCAGCAGAGAAGAAACTTACACTGAAGCTTTCTTT.